The TCR beta chain under discussion was sequenced for a study of shared T cell receptors in the human thymus. Data came from immunoSEQ multiplex PCR; TCRdb stores just in-frame clones and leaves some out. The sample holds 550,000 to 800,000 clones, approximately 85% seen once. The CDR3 consists of 14 residues. Germline CDR1 and CDR2: SGHRS and YFSETQ. V was trimmed by 4 bases and J by 4 bases, leaving 12 bases between them. These data were also filed under a second study, of human thymus T cells. This second study says: Thymus tissue was removed during corrective cardiac surgery. It looked as if thymic and blood repertoires used V and J genes in a biased way. Unrelated people showed highly overlapping thymic repertoires, related research reported.

This receptor was taken from a girl younger than two with a congenital heart defect. The chain joins TRBV5-1 to TRBJ1-3; a weak D match, TRBD1 (6 bases). Input material: thymocytes. The CDR3 DNA reads as TGCGCCAGCAGCCCAGGGGAAGACGGAAACACCATATATTTT. Translated, it gives CASSPGEDGNTIYF.